The 6 T cell receptor beta chains in this list originate from one sample, sequenced in a study of OX40 agonist ivuxolimab in advanced cancers. Sequenced by immunoSEQ multiplex PCR; TCRdb stores in-frame clones only, minus some. The sample includes approximately 58,000 clones, approximately 86% seen only once; the top ten take roughly 0.77%. This specimen was CD4+ or CD8+ T cells sorted from blood, taken in a trial of the OX40 agonist ivuxolimab. These receptor sequences come from an adult with an advanced solid tumor such as melanoma, head and neck, liver or kidney cancer.

The chain employs TRBV29-1 and TRBJ2-7; D might be TRBD1 (5 bases). The CDR3 is 12 amino acids. From germline, CDR1 is SQVTM and CDR2 ANQGSEA. V shed 6 bases and J shed 0 bases, with 9 bases lying between them. The CDR3 DNA is TGCAGCGTCGGACACCGCTCCTACGAGCAGTACTTC. Translated, it gives CSVGHRSYEQYF.

The chain employs TRBV11-3 and TRBJ2-1, with 13 bases lining up with TRBD2. The CDR3 spans 15 residues. The junction had 4 bases not matched to a gene; V was cut back by 4 bases and J by 7 bases. Germline CDR1 SGHNT, CDR2 YENEEA. The CDR3 spells CASSSQGLAGNEQFF. CDR3 DNA sequence: TGTGCCAGCAGCTCCCAGGGACTAGCGGGAAATGAGCAGTTCTTC.

V is TRBV19 and J is TRBJ2-1; TRBD2 aligns across 11 bases. The germline CDR1 and CDR2 sequences are LNHDA and SQIVND (reference sequence). V dropped 4 bases and J dropped 7; count of bases not matched to a gene: 6. There are 15 residues in the CDR3. CDR3 nucleotide sequence: TGTGCCAGTAGTAGGGGACTAGCGGAAGGTAATGAGCAGTTCTTC. Protein: CASSRGLAEGNEQFF.

This chain uses TRBV7-2 with TRBJ1-2; D might be TRBD1 (5 bases). This CDR3 region has 13 residues. V lost 3 bases, J lost 0 bases, and 5 bases lay in between. CDR1 and CDR2 from the germline V gene are SGHTA and FQGNSA. The CDR3 is CASSLTANYGYTF. The CDR3 region has the DNA TGTGCCAGCAGCTTGACAGCTAACTATGGCTACACCTTC.

The chain joins TRBV5-4 to TRBJ1-1; TRBD1 is a possible D gene (5 bases). The CDR3 is 14 amino acids. Per germline, CDR1 SGHNT and CDR2 YYREEE (reference sequence). Trimming took 4 bases from V and 8 from J, leaving 18 bases between them. The CDR3 DNA is TGTGCCAGCAGCCCGTCAACTTGGGGGACCGAAGCTTTCTTT. This sequence encodes CASSPSTWGTEAFF.

The chain combines TRBV16 with TRBJ2-2; no reliable D call. CDR1 is KGHSY and CDR2 is FQNENV in the germline V gene. Between the trimmed V and J ends, which lost 1 base and 0 bases, there was a span of 3 bases. The CDR3 totals 14 residues. The CDR3 loop reads CASSQWTNTGELFF. CDR3 nucleotides: TGTGCCAGCAGCCAATGGACGAACACCGGGGAGCTGTTTTTT.